This T cell receptor (beta chain) was profiled in a study of human T cells and chemical hapten exposure. Across the study: Variation in per-sample TCR yields came mainly from small pooled library volume differences. Findings and limits, study-wide: Expanded TCRs were compared with controls, and the expanded TCRs formed significantly more large CDR3 similarity clusters.

In the library, unique molecular identifiers were attached to individual cDNA molecules. TCRdb ran MiXCR on the RACE reads and lists one entry per CDR3 protein. The repertoire holds about 400,000 distinct CDR3 sequences, with about 6% as singletons. V lost 4 bases to trimming and J lost 8 bases, with 15 bases between them. The CDR3 consists of 14 residues. Germline V gene data show CDR1 as SGHTA and CDR2 as FQGNSA. This clonotype was detected a few times. Its antigen is unknown. The time point: patch test 2, 6 weeks after DPC sensitization. Treatment denoted: therapeutic diphenylcyclopropenone sensitization with weekly scalp DPC. Total RNA extraction was carried out from unfractionated whole blood.

The V call is TRBV7-2, the J call TRBJ2-1; D remains unclear. This clonotype was obtained from a woman under 30 with alopecia areata. Some clones in this sample may be carry-over from other donors' samples. Sample: whole blood, taken in connection with sensitization to the hapten diphenylcyclopropenone (DPC). The CDR3, as DNA: TGTGCCAGCAGCTGGAAGGCTTTCGCGGATGAGCAGTTCTTC. It yields the protein CASSWKAFADEQFF.